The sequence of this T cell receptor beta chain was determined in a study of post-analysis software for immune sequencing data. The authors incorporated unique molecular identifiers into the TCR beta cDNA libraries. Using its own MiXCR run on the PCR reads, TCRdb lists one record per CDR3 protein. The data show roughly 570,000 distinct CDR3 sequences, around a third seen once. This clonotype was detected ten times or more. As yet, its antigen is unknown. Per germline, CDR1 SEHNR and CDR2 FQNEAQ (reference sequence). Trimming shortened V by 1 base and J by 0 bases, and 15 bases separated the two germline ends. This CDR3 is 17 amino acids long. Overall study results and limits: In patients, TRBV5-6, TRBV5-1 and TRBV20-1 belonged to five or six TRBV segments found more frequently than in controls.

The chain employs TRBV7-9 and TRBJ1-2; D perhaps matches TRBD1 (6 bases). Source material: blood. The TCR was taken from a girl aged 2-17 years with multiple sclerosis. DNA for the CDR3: TGTGCCAGCAGCTTAGTTATCCAGGGGCCAACTAACTATGGCTACACCTTC. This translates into CASSLVIQGPTNYGYTF.